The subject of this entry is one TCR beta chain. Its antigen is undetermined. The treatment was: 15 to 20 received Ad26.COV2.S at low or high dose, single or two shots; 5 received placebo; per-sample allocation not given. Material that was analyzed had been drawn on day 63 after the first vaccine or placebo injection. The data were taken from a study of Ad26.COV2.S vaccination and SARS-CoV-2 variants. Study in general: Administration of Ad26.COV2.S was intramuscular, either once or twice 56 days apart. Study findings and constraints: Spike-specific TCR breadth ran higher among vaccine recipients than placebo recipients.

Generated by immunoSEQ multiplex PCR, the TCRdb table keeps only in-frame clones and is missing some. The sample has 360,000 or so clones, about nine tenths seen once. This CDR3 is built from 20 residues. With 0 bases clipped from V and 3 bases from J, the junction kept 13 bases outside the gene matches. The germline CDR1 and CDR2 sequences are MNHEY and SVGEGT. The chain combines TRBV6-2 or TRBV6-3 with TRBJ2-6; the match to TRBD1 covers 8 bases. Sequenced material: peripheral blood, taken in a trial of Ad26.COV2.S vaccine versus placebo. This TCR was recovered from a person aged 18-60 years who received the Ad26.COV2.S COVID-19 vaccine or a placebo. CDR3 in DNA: TGTGCCAGCAGTTACTCGGCCAGGGGGCGAGGGGTAGGTGGGGCCAACGTCCTGACTTTC. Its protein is CASSYSARGRGVGGANVLTF.